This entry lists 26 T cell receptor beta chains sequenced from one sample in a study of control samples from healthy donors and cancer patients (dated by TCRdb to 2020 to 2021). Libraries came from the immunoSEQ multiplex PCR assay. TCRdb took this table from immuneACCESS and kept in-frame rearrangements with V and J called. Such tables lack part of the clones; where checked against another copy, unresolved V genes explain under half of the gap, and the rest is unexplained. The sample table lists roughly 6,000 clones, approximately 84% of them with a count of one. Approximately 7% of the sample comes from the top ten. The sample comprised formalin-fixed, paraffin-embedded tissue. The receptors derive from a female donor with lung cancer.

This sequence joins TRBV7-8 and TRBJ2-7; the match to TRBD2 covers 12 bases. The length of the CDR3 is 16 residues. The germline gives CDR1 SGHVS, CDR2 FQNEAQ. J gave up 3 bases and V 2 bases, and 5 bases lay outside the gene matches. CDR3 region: CASSLIGLAGYYEQYF. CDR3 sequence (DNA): TGTGCCAGCAGCTTAATAGGACTAGCGGGATACTACGAGCAGTACTTC.

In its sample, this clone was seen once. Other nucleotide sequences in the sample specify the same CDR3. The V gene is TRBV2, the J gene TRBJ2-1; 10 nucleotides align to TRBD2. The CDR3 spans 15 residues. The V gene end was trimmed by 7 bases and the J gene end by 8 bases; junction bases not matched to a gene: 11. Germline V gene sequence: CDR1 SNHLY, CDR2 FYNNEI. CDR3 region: CASNKREGLWDEQFF. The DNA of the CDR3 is TGTGCCAGCAACAAGCGGGAGGGTTTGTGGGATGAGCAGTTCTTC.

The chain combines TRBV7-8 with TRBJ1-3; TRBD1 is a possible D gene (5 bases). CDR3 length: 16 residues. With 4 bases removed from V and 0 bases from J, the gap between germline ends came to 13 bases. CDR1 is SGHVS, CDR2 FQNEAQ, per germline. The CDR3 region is CASSSMQGGSGNTIYF. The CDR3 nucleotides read TGTGCCAGCAGCTCCATGCAGGGAGGCTCTGGAAACACCATATATTTT.

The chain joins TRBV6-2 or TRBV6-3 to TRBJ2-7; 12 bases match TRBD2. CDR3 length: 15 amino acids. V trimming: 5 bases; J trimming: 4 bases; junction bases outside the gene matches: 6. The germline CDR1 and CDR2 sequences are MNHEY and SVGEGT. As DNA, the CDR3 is TGTGCCAGCAGTATACTAGCGGGAGGCGGATACGAGCAGTACTTC. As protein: CASSILAGGGYEQYF.

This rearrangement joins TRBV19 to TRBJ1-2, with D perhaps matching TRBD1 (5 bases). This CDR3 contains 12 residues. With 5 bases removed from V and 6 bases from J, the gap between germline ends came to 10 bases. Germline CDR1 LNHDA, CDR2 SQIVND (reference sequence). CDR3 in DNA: TGTGCCAGTAGTCCAGCAGGGCATGGCTACACCTTC. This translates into CASSPAGHGYTF.

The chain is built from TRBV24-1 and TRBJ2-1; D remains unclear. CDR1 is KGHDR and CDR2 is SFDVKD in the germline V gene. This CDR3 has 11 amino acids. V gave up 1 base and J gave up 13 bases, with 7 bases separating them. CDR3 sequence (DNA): TGTGCCACCAGTGATTTATTTCGACAGTTCTTC. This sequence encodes CATSDLFRQFF.

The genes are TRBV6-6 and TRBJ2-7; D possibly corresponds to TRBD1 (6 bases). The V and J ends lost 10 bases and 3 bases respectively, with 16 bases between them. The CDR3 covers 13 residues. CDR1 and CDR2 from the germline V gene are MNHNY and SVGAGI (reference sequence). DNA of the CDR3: TGTGCCACCTCGAGGGGGAGAGACTACGAGCAGTACTTC. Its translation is CATSRGRDYEQYF.

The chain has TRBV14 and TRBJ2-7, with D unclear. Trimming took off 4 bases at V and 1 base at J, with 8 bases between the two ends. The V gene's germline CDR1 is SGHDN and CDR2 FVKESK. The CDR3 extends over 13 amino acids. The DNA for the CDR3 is TGTGCCAGCAGCCTGAGACCTTCCTACGAGCAGTACTTC. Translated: CASSLRPSYEQYF.

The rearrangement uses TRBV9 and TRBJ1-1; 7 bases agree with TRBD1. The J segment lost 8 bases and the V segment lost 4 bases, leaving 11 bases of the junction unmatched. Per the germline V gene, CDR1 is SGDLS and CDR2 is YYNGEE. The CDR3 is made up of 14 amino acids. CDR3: CASSSTTGQEEAFF. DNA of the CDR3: TGTGCCAGCAGCTCTACTACTGGACAGGAGGAAGCTTTCTTT.

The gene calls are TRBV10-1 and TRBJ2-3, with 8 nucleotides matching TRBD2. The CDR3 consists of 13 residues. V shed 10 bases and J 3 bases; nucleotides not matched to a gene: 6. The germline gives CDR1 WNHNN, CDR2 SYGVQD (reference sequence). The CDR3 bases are TGCGCCACTAGGAGCGGGAGTACAGATACGCAGTATTTT. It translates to CATRSGSTDTQYF.

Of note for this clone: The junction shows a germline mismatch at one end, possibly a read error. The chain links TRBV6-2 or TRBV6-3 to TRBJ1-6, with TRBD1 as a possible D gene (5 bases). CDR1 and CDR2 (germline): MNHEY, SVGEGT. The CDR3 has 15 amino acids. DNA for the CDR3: TGTGCCAGCAGTTACTCCCCTCGACAGAACTCACTCCTCCACTTT. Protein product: CASSYSPRQNSLLHF.

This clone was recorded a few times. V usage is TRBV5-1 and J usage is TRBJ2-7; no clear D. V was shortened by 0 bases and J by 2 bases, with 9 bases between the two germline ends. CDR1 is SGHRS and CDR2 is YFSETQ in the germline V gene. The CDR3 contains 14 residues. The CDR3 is CASSLEQAPYEQYF. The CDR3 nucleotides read TGCGCCAGCAGCTTGGAGCAGGCCCCCTACGAGCAGTACTTC.

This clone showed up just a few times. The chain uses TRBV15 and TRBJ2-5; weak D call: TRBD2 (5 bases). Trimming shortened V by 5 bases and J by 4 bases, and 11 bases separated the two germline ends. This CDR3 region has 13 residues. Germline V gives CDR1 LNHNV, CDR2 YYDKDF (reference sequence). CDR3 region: CATSSRRRETQYF. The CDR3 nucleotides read TGTGCCACCAGCTCTAGGAGGAGAGAGACCCAGTACTTC.

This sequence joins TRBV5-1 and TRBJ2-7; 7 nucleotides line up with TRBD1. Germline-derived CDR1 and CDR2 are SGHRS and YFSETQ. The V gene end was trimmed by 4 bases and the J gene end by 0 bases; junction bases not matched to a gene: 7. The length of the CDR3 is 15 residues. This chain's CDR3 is CASSIGQDPSYEQYF. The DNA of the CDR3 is TGCGCCAGCAGCATAGGACAGGACCCCTCCTACGAGCAGTACTTC. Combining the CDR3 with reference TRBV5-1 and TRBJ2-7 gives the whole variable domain KAGVTQTPRYLIKTRGQQVTLSCSPISGHRSVSWYQQTPGQGLQFLFEYFSETQRNKGNFPGRFSGRQFSNSRSEMNVSTLELGDSALYLCASSIGQDPSYEQYFGPGTRLTVT.

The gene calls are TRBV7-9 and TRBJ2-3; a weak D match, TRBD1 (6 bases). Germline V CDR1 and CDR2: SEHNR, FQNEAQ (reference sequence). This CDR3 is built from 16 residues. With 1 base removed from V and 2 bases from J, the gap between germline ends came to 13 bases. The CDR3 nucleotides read TGTGCCAGCAGCTTAGTACAGGGAGCGAACACAGATACGCAGTATTTT. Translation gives CASSLVQGANTDTQYF. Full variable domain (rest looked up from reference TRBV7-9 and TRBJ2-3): DTGVSQNPRHKITKRGQNVTFRCDPISEHNRLYWYRQTLGQGPEFLTYFQNEAQLEKSRLLSDRFSAERPKGSFSTLEIQRTEQGDSAMYLCASSLVQGANTDTQYFGPGTRLTVL.

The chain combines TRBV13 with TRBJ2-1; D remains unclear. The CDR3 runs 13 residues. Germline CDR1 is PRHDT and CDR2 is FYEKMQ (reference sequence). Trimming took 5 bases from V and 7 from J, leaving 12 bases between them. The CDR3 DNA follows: TGTGCCAGCAGCACCGGGCCTAGGAATGAGCAGTTCTTC. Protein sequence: CASSTGPRNEQFF.

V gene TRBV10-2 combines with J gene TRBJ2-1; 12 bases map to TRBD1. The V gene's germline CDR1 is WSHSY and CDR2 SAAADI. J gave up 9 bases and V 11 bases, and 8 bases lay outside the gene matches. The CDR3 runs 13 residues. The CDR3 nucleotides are TGCGCCGGCGGGACAGGGGGCAACGGTGAGCAGTTCTTC. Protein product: CAGGTGGNGEQFF.

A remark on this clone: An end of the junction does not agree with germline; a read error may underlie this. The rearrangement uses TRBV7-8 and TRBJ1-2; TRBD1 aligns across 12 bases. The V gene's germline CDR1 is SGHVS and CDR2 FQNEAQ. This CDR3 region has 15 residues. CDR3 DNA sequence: TGTGTCAGCAGCCCAGGGACAGGGGGCTGGTATGGCTACACCTTC. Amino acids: CVSSPGTGGWYGYTF. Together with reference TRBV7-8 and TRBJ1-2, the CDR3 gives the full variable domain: GAGVSQSPRYKVAKRGQDVALRCDPISGHVSLFWYQQALGQGPEFLTYFQNEAQLDKSGLPSDRFFAERPEGSVSTLKIQRTQQEDSAVYLCVSSPGTGGWYGYTFGSGTRLTVV.

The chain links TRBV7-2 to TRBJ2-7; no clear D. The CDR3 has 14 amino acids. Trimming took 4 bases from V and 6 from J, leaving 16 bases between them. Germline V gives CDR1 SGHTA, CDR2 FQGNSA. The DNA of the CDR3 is TGTGCCAGCAGCTCCACTGGGTTCTCACCCGAGCAGTACTTC. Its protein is CASSSTGFSPEQYF.

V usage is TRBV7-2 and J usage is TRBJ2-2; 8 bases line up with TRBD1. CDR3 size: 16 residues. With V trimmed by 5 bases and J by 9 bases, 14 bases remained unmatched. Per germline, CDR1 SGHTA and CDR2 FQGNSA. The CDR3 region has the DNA TGTGCCAGCAGCCCTACCCCGACAGGGGAAGTTAGGGAGCTGTTTTTT. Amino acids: CASSPTPTGEVRELFF.

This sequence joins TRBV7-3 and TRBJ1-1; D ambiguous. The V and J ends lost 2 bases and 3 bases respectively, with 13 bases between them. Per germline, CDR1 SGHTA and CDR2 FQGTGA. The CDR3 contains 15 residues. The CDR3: CASSLGRTGDTEAFF. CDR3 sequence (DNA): TGTGCCAGCAGCTTAGGCAGAACTGGGGACACTGAAGCTTTCTTT. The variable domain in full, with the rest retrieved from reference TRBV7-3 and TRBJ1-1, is GAGVSQTPSNKVTEKGKYVELRCDPISGHTALYWYRQSLGQGPEFLIYFQGTGAADDSGLPNDRFFAVRPEGSVSTLKIQRTERGDSAVYLCASSLGRTGDTEAFFGQGTRLTVV.

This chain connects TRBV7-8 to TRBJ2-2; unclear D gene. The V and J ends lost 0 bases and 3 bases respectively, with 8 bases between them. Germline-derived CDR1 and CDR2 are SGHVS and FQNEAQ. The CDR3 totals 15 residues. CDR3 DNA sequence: TGTGCCAGCAGCTTAGCTCTGGTTGACACCGGGGAGCTGTTTTTT. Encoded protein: CASSLALVDTGELFF.

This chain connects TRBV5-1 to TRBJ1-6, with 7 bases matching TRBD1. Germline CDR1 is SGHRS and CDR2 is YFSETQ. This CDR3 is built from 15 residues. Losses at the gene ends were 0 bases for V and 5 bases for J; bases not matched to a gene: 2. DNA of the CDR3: TGCGCCAGCAGCTTGGAAGGACAGGATAATTCACCCCTCCACTTT. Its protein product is CASSLEGQDNSPLHF.

CDR3 region: CASTTPQGEAFF. CDR3 nucleotides: TGTGCCAGTACTACCCCCCAGGGTGAAGCTTTCTTT. The V call is TRBV28, the J call TRBJ1-1; possibly TRBD1 for D (5 bases). This CDR3 has 12 residues. Trimming cost V 9 bases and J 7 bases, with 15 bases left between them. Germline V CDR1 and CDR2: MDHEN, SYDVKM.

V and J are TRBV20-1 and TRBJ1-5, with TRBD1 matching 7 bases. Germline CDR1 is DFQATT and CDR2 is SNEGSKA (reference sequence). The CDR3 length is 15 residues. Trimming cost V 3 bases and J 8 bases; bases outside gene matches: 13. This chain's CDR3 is CSASIQTGSSKPQHF. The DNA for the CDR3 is TGCAGTGCTAGTATACAGACAGGGTCCTCAAAGCCCCAGCATTTT.

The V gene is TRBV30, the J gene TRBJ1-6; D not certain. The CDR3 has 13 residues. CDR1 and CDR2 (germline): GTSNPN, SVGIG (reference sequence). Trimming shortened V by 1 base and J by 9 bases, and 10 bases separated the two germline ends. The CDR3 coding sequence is TGTGCCTGGAGTGGAGACCTGGGTTCACCCCTCCACTTT. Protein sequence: CAWSGDLGSPLHF.